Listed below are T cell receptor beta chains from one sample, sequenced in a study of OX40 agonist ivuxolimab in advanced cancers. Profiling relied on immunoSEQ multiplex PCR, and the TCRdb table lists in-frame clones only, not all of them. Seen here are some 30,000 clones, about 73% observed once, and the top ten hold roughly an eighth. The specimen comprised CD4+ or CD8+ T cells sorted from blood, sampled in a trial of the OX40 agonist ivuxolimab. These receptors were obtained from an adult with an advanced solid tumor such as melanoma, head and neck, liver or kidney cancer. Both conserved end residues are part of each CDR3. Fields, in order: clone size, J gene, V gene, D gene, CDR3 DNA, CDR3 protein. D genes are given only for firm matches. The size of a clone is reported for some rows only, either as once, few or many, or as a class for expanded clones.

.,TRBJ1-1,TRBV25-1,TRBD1,TGTGCCAGCAGTGAAAGGGGCAGGGGGCCGACTGAAGCTTTCTTT,CASSERGRGPTEAFF
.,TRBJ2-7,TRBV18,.,TGTGCCAGCTCACCACGGGAGTACTTAGAAGCCTACGAGCAGTACTTC,CASSPREYLEAYEQYF
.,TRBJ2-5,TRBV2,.,TGTGCCAGCACGAAGGGTACTCCCCCGGAGACCCAGTACTTC,CASTKGTPPETQYF
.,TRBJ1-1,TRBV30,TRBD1,TGTGCCTGGATCCCCTTGGGACGGGACAGGGGCGGAGCTTTCTTT,CAWIPLGRDRGGAFF
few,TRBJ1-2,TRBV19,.,TGTGCCAGTAGTATAGGGGCCCACCGTGGCTACACCTTC,CASSIGAHRGYTF
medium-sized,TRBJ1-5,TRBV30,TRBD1,TGTGCCTGGGAAAAGGGAGGGGGCGGTCAGCCCCAGCATTTT,CAWEKGGGGQPQHF
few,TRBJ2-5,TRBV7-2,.,TGTGCCAGCAGCCCTCAGGGGTCGGAGGGAGAGACCCAGTACTTC,CASSPQGSEGETQYF
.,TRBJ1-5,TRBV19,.,TGTGCCAGTAGAGGGGGGTTATATCAGCCCCAGCATTTT,CASRGGLYQPQHF
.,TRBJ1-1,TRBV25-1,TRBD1,TGTGCCAGCACCCGACAGGGGGCGAGTGAAGCTTTCTTT,CASTRQGASEAFF
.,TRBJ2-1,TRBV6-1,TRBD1,TGTGCCAGCAGGCCACAGGGGGCCCTTGGGGTTGAGCAGTTCTTC,CASRPQGALGVEQFF
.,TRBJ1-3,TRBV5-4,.,TGTGCCAGCAGCCCTCAGGGATCTGGAAACACCATATATTTT,CASSPQGSGNTIYF
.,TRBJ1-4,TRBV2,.,TGTGCCAGCAGCGTGCGAGGGAATGAAAAACTGTTTTTT,CASSVRGNEKLFF
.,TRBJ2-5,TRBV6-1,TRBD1,TGTGCCAGCAGTGGTACAGGGGGACGGGGGACCCAGTACTTC,CASSGTGGRGTQYF
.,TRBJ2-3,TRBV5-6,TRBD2,TGTGCCAGCAGCTACGGCGGGGGGGCAGTTACGCAGTATTTT,CASSYGGGAVTQYF
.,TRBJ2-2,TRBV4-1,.,TGCGCCAGCAGCCAAGCAGTAGCGGCGAACACCGGGGAGCTGTTTTTT,CASSQAVAANTGELFF
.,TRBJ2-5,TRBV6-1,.,TGTGCCAGCAGTGGGGGTGAGACCCAGTACTTC,CASSGGETQYF
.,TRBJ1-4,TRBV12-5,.,TGTGCTAGTGGTTTGGTCGGAGGGGCGAACGAGAAAAAACTGTTTTTT,CASGLVGGANEKKLFF
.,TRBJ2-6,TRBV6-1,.,TGTGCCAGCAGGGAGGACAGACCTGGGGCCAACGTCCTGACTTTC,CASREDRPGANVLTF
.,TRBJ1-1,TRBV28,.,TGTGCCAGCAGACCACGGGACCCAGCATCCACTGAAGCTTTCTTT,CASRPRDPASTEAFF
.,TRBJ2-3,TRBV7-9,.,TGTGCCAGCAGCTTACACCAGGACACAGATACGCAGTATTTT,CASSLHQDTDTQYF
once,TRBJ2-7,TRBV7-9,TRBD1,TGTGCCAGCAGCGGGTGGACAGGTCGCTACGAGCAGTACTTC,CASSGWTGRYEQYF
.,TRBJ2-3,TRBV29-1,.,TGCAGCGTTGACTTCGGTCCGGATACGCAGTATTTT,CSVDFGPDTQYF
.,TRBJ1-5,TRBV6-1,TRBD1,TGTGCCAGCAGTGAAGCGCAGGGGGTGAGCAATCAGCCCCAGCATTTT,CASSEAQGVSNQPQHF
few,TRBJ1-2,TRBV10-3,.,TGTGCCACCGGGACTTTTGGCTACACCTTC,CATGTFGYTF
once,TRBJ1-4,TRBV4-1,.,TGCGCCAGCAGCCTCCAGGGGAGGGTCGCTGAAAAACTGTTTTTT,CASSLQGRVAEKLFF
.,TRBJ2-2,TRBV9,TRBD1,TGTGCCAGCAGCACCCGGACAGGGAAGCACGGGGAGCTGTTTTTT,CASSTRTGKHGELFF
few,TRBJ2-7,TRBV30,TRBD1,TGTGCCTGGTCCGGGACAGGGGGCTTCGAGCAGTACTTC,CAWSGTGGFEQYF
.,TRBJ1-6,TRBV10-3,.,TGTGCCTCTGGGGGACTTCCCAGAGCACCCCTCCACTTT,CASGGLPRAPLHF
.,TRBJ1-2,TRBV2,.,TGTGCCAGCAGCGATCAGGGTGACTATGGCTACACCTTC,CASSDQGDYGYTF
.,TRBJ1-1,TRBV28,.,TGTGCCAGCAGTTTATATCAGGGAACAGCTTTCTTT,CASSLYQGTAFF
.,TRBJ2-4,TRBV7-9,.,TGTGCCAGCAGCTCCCCACTGGGTACGGTAAACATTCAGTACTTC,CASSSPLGTVNIQYF
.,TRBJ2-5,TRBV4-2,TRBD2,TGTGCCAGCAGCGGAGCTAGCGGGGGGTCAGAGACCCAGTACTTC,CASSGASGGSETQYF
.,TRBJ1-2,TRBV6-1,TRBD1,TGTGCCAGCAGTGACAGGGGGCGTAACTATGGCTACACCTTC,CASSDRGRNYGYTF
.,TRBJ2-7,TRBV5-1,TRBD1,TGCGCCAGCAGCTTGGGACAGGGGAGCCTCGAGCAGTACTTC,CASSLGQGSLEQYF
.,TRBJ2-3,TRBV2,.,TGTGCCAGCAGTGGACGGCGGAACACAGATACGCAGTATTTT,CASSGRRNTDTQYF
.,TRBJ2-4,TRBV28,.,TGTGCCAGCAGTTACCAGACACGGCGGGCCAAAAACATTCAGTACTTC,CASSYQTRRAKNIQYF
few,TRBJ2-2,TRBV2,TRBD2,TGTGCCAGCAGGGGCAGCGGGGGGGCCAACACCGGGGAGCTGTTTTTT,CASRGSGGANTGELFF
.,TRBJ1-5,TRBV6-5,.,TGTGCCAGCAGTTACTCCGCAGAGGGGAATCAGCCCCAGCATTTT,CASSYSAEGNQPQHF
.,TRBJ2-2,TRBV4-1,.,TGCGCCAGCAGCCAAGAATGGGGACGGACCGGGGAGCTGTTTTTT,CASSQEWGRTGELFF
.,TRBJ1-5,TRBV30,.,TGTGCCTGGAGTAAATTAAAGGGCAATCAGCCCCAGCATTTT,CAWSKLKGNQPQHF
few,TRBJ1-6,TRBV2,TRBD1,TGTGCCAGCAGCGGGGACAGGGGCTATAATTCACCCCTCCACTTT,CASSGDRGYNSPLHF
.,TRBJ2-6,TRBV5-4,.,TGTGCCAGCAGCTTGGGACAGGCTCCCCTGGGCGTCCTGACTTTC,CASSLGQAPLGVLTF
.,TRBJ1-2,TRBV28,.,TGTGCCAGCAGACAGGGTTCTTTGGGTTATGGCTACACCTTC,CASRQGSLGYGYTF
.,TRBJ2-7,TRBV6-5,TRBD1,TGTGCCAGCAGGAGGGGACAGGGCCCCGGGGAGCAGTACTTC,CASRRGQGPGEQYF
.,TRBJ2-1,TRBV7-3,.,TGTGCCAGCAGCTCAGGGGCTTACAATGAGCAGTTCTTC,CASSSGAYNEQFF
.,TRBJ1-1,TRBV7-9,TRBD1,TGTGCCAGCAGCTTTTCGGCAGGGGGCACTGAAGCTTTCTTT,CASSFSAGGTEAFF
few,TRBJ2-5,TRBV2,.,TGTGCCAGCAGTGAAGGGGGGCCCGGGACCCAGTACTTC,CASSEGGPGTQYF
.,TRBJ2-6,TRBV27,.,TGTGCCATCGGGGGTGCTGGGGCCAACGTCCTGACTTTC,CAIGGAGANVLTF
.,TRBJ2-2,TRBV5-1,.,TGCGCCAGTATCACTTGGACCGGGGAGCTGTTTTTT,CASITWTGELFF
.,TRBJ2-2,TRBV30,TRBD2,TGTGCCTGGAGTGAACCGGGACTAGCGGCCGGGGAGCTGTTTTTT,CAWSEPGLAAGELFF
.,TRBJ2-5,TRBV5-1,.,TGCGCCAGCAGCTTGGTTGTGGGGCGACAGCTGGAGACCCAGTACTTC,CASSLVVGRQLETQYF